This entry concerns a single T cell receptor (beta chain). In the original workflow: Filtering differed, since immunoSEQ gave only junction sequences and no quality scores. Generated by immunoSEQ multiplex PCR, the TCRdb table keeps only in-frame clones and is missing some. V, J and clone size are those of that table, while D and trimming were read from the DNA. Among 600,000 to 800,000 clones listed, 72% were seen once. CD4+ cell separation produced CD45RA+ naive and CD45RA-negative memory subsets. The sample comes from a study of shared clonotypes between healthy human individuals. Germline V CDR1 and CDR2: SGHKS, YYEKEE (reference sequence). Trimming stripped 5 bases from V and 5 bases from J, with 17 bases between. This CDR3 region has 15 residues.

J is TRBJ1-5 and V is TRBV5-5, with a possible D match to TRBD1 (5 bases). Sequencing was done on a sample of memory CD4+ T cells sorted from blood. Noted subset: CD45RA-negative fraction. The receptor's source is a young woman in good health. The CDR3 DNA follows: TGTGCCAGCAGTTCGGGACGGTTAAGGGATCAGCCCCAGCATTTT. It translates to CASSSGRLRDQPQHF.